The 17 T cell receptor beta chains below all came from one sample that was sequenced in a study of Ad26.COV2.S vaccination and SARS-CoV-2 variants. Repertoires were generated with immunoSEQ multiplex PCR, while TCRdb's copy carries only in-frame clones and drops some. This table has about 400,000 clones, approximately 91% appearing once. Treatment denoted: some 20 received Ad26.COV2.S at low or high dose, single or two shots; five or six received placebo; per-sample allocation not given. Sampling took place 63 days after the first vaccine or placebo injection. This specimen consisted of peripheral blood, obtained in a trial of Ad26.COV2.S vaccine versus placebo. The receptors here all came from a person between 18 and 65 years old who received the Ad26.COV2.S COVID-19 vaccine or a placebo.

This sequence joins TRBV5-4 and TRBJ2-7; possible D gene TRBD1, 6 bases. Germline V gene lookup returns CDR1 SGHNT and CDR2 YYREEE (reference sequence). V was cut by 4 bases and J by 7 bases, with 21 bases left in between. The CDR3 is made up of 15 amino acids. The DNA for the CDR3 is TGTGCCAGCAGCATGGGACAAGTCCATGGTAAGGAGCAGTACTTC. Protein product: CASSMGQVHGKEQYF.

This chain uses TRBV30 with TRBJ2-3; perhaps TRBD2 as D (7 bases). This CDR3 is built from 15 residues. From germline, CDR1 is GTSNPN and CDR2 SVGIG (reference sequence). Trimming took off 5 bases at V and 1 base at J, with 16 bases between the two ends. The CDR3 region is CAWGHGGRGTDTQYF. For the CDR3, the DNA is TGTGCCTGGGGCCACGGGGGGCGAGGCACAGATACGCAGTATTTT.

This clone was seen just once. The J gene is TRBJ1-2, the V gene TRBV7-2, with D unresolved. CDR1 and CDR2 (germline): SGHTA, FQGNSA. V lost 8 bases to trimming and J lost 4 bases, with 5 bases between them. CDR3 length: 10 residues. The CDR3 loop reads CASGSYGYTF. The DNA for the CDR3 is TGTGCCAGCGGTAGCTATGGCTACACCTTC.

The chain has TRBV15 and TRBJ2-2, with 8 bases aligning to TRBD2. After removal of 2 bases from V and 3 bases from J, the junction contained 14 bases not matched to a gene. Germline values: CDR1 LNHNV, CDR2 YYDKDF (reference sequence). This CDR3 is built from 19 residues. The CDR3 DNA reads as TGTGCCACCAGCAGAAAACCGGGAGGGGGGCAGACCTACACCGGGGAGCTGTTTTTT. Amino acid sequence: CATSRKPGGGQTYTGELFF.

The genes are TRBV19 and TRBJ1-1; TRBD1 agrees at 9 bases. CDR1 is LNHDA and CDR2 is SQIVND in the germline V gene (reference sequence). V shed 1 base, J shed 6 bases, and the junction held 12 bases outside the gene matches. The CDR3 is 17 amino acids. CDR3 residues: CASSIGLSGTGIPEAFF. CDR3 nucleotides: TGTGCCAGTAGTATAGGCCTCTCCGGGACAGGGATACCTGAAGCTTTCTTT.

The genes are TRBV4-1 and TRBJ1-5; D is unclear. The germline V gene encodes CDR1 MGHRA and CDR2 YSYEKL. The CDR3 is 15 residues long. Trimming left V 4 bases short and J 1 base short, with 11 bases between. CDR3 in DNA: TGCGCCAGCAGCCTCATCATGGGGAGCAATCAGCCCCAGCATTTT. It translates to CASSLIMGSNQPQHF.

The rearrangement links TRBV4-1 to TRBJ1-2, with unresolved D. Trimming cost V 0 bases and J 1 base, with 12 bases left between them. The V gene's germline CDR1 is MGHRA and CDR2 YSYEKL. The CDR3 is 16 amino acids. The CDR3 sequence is CASSQEPVWDNYGYTF. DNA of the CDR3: TGCGCCAGCAGCCAAGAGCCCGTTTGGGATAACTATGGCTACACCTTC.

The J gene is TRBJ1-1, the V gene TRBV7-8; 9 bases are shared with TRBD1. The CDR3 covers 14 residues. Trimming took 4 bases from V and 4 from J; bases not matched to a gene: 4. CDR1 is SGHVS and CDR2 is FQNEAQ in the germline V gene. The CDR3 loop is CASSWTGEPTEAFF. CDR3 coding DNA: TGTGCCAGCAGCTGGACAGGGGAACCCACTGAAGCTTTCTTT. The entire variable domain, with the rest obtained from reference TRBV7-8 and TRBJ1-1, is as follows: GAGVSQSPRYKVAKRGQDVALRCDPISGHVSLFWYQQALGQGPEFLTYFQNEAQLDKSGLPSDRFFAERPEGSVSTLKIQRTQQEDSAVYLCASSWTGEPTEAFFGQGTRLTVV.

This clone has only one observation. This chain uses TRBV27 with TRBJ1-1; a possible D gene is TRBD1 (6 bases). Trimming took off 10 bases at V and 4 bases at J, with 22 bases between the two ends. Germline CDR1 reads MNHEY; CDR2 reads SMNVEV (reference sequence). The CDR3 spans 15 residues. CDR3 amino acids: CATIPTGNFITEAFF. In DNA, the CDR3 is TGTGCCACCATACCTACAGGGAACTTCATCACTGAAGCTTTCTTT.

CDR3 sequence (DNA): TGTGCCAGCAGTTGGGGGACAGGGTTAAAGACCCAGTACTTC. It is translated as CASSWGTGLKTQYF. The rearrangement joins TRBV6-6 to TRBJ2-5; 9 nucleotides line up with TRBD1. Germline loops: CDR1 MNHNY, CDR2 SVGAGI (reference sequence). The CDR3 is 14 residues long. V gave up 4 bases and J gave up 6 bases; unmatched junction bases: 6.

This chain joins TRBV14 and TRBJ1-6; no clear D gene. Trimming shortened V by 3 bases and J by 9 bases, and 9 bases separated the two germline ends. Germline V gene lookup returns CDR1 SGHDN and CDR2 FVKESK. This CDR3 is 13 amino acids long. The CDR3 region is CASSQQDFSPLHF. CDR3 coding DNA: TGTGCCAGCAGCCAGCAGGACTTTTCACCCCTCCACTTT.

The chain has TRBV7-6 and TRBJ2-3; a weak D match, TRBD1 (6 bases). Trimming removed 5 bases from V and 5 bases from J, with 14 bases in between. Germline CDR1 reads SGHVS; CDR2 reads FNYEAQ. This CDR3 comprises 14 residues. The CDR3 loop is CASSRTTGRDTQYF. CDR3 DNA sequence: TGTGCCAGCAGCCGAACCACAGGGAGAGATACGCAGTATTTT.

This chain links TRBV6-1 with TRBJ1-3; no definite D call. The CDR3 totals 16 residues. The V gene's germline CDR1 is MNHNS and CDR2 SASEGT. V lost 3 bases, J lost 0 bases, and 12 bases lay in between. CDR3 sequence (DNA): TGTGCCAGCAGTGATTTTCGCGATCCCTCTGGAAACACCATATATTTT. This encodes CASSDFRDPSGNTIYF.

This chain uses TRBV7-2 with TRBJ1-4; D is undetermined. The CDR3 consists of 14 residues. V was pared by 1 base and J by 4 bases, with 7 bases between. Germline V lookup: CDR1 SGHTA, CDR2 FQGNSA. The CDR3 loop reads CASSLGLSNEKLFF. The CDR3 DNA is TGTGCCAGCAGCTTAGGTCTGAGTAATGAAAAACTGTTTTTT.

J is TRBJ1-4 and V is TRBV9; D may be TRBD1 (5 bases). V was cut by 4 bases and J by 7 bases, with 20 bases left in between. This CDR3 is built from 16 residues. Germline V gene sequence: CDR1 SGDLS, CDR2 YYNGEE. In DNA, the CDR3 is TGTGCCAGCAGCCCGAGACAAGGGGCTCTCGGTGAAAAACTGTTTTTT. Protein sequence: CASSPRQGALGEKLFF.

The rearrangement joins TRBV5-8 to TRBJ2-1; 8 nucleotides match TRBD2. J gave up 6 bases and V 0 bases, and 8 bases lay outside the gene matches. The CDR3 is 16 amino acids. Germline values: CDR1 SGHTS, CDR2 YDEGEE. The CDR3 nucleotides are TGTGCCAGCAGCTTGGTTGGGCTAGCGGGCCCCAATGAGCAGTTCTTC. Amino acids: CASSLVGLAGPNEQFF.

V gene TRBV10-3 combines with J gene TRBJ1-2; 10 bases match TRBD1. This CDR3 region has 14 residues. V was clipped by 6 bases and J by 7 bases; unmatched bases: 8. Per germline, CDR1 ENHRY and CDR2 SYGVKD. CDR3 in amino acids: CAIRNGQGDFGYTF. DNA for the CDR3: TGTGCCATCAGGAATGGACAGGGGGACTTTGGCTACACCTTC.